This entry lists 21 T cell receptor beta chains sequenced from one sample in a study of OX40 agonist ivuxolimab in advanced cancers. Sequenced by immunoSEQ multiplex PCR; TCRdb stores in-frame clones only, minus some. The sample contains about 64,000 clones, about nine tenths of which appear only once. The sequences come from CD4+ or CD8+ T cells sorted from blood, collected in a trial of the OX40 agonist ivuxolimab. The receptors were gathered from an adult with an advanced solid tumor such as melanoma, head and neck, liver or kidney cancer.

J is TRBJ2-1 and V is TRBV5-1; possibly TRBD2 for D (6 bases). The CDR3 consists of 18 residues. Germline V gives CDR1 SGHRS, CDR2 YFSETQ. Trimming pared 1 base from V and 6 bases from J, leaving 23 bases between. CDR3 sequence (DNA): TGCGCCAGCAGCTTGTTGTCGGGAGCATCTGGTTGGGGCAATGAGCAGTTCTTC. It translates to CASSLLSGASGWGNEQFF.

The chain recombines TRBV7-2 with TRBJ2-2, with 10 bases identical to TRBD2. V lost 5 bases, J lost 4 bases, and 1 base stayed unmatched. The CDR3 sequence is 14 residues long. Looked up from germline, CDR1 is SGHTA and CDR2 is FQGNSA. The CDR3 nucleotides read TGTGCCAGCAGCCGGACTAGCGGCACCGGGGAGCTGTTTTTT. Its protein product is CASSRTSGTGELFF.

The rearrangement uses TRBV5-1 and TRBJ1-4; D not certain. V was shortened by 6 bases and J by 2 bases, with 11 bases between the two germline ends. The CDR3 is 14 amino acids. The germline V gene has CDR1 SGHRS and CDR2 YFSETQ. CDR3 nucleotides: TGCGCCAGCAAATCGTCGGGGACTAATGAAAAACTGTTTTTT. Protein product: CASKSSGTNEKLFF.

The chain has TRBV29-1 and TRBJ2-3; D assignment may be TRBD1 or TRBD2 (5 bases each). V lost 3 bases, J lost 2 bases, and 9 bases lay in between. The CDR3 has 13 residues. Germline V gene sequence: CDR1 SQVTM, CDR2 ANQGSEA. The CDR3 DNA reads TGCAGCGTTGATCGGGGACCCACAGATACGCAGTATTTT. Protein sequence: CSVDRGPTDTQYF.

This clone was observed once. The genes are TRBV27 and TRBJ2-7; 9 bases are shared with TRBD1. The junction had 9 bases not matched to a gene; V was cut back by 6 bases and J by 0 bases. Germline values: CDR1 MNHEY, CDR2 SMNVEV (reference sequence). The CDR3 contains 16 residues. The CDR3 here is CASSLVGGQGSYEQYF. The CDR3 coding sequence is TGTGCCAGCAGCCTAGTAGGGGGACAGGGCTCCTACGAGCAGTACTTC.

The J gene is TRBJ2-7, the V gene TRBV7-8; unclear D gene. In germline, CDR1 is SGHVS, CDR2 FQNEAQ. The ends were cut back, 1 base at V and 4 bases at J, with 11 bases in the middle. The length of the CDR3 is 14 residues. CDR3 bases: TGTGCCAGCAGCTTAGAGCAGTCGATTTACGAGCAGTACTTC. Translating gives CASSLEQSIYEQYF.

J is TRBJ2-5 and V is TRBV4-1, with 7 bases lining up with TRBD1. Trimming removed 4 bases from V and 5 bases from J; junction bases left unmatched: 10. The CDR3 loop spans 15 amino acids. CDR1 is MGHRA and CDR2 is YSYEKL in the germline V gene. CDR3 loop: CASSPRDRVSETQYF. The CDR3 DNA reads as TGCGCCAGCAGCCCGCGAGACAGGGTTTCGGAGACCCAGTACTTC.

The rearrangement joins TRBV6-1 to TRBJ2-6; D remains unclear. CDR3 length: 14 residues. V dropped 0 bases and J dropped 0 bases, with 0 bases sitting between them. The germline CDR1 and CDR2 sequences are MNHNS and SASEGT. The CDR3 loop is CASSEASGANVLTF. The CDR3, as DNA: TGTGCCAGCAGTGAAGCCTCTGGGGCCAACGTCCTGACTTTC.

The genes are TRBV7-9 and TRBJ2-1; D not certain. The germline V and J ends were trimmed by 5 bases and 0 bases, with 8 bases remaining between them. The CDR3 loop spans 14 amino acids. Per germline, CDR1 SEHNR and CDR2 FQNEAQ (reference sequence). The CDR3 loop is CASSPVGSYNEQFF. DNA for the CDR3: TGTGCCAGCAGCCCCGTGGGCTCCTACAATGAGCAGTTCTTC.

The rearrangement joins TRBV6-6 to TRBJ2-2; 9 nucleotides line up with TRBD1. The CDR3 is 16 amino acids. Looked up from germline, CDR1 is MNHNY and CDR2 is SVGAGI (reference sequence). The junction had 6 bases not matched to a gene; V was cut back by 5 bases and J by 2 bases. This CDR3 is CASSQQGAINTGELFF. DNA for the CDR3: TGTGCCAGCAGTCAACAGGGGGCCATCAACACCGGGGAGCTGTTTTTT.

This clone was seen a single time. The rearrangement joins TRBV30 to TRBJ1-3, with D unclear. The germline V and J ends were trimmed by 2 bases and 4 bases, with 6 bases remaining between them. This CDR3 is built from 12 residues. Germline CDR1 is GTSNPN and CDR2 is SVGIG (reference sequence). The CDR3 sequence is CAWSSTGNTIYF. Here the CDR3 DNA reads TGTGCCTGGAGTAGCACCGGAAACACCATATATTTT.

The chain recombines TRBV7-2 with TRBJ2-7; TRBD2 agrees at 11 bases. This CDR3 is built from 15 residues. V was clipped by 2 bases and J by 3 bases; unmatched bases: 3. Germline CDR1 is SGHTA and CDR2 is FQGNSA. The CDR3 reads CASSLIAGGLYEQYF. Written as DNA, the CDR3 is TGTGCCAGCAGCTTAATAGCGGGAGGGCTCTACGAGCAGTACTTC.

This chain joins TRBV11-2 and TRBJ2-5; D possibly uses TRBD1 or TRBD2 (5 bases each). With the DNA end fitting TRBJ2-7 better, the J assignment may be wrong. The CDR3 extends over 15 amino acids. The germline CDR1 and CDR2 sequences are SGHAT and FQNNGV. The CDR3 protein is CASSLSPGTVYEQYF. In DNA form, the CDR3 reads TGTGCCAGCAGCCTCTCTCCGGGGACGGTTTACGAGCAGTACTTC.

For this clone: Mismatch with germline at one junction end may stem from a read error. The CDR3, as DNA: TGTGCCAGCGGTGACAGAACGGAGACCCAGTACTTC. Encoded protein: CASGDRTETQYF. This sequence joins TRBV2 and TRBJ2-5, with a tentative D call TRBD1 (5 bases). Germline loops: CDR1 SNHLY, CDR2 FYNNEI. There are 12 residues in the CDR3.

Written as DNA, the CDR3 is TGTGCCAGTAGTTTGGGGGGGTATGGCTGGCAATCCTACAATGAGCAGTTCTTC. Its protein product is CASSLGGYGWQSYNEQFF. This chain connects TRBV19 to TRBJ2-1; 7 nucleotides line up with TRBD2. CDR1 and CDR2 from the germline V gene are LNHDA and SQIVND (reference sequence). V lost 5 bases and J lost 1; bases outside the gene matches: 14. The length of the CDR3 is 18 residues.

This sequence joins TRBV29-1 and TRBJ2-3; 9 positions agree with TRBD2. The CDR3 has 12 residues. V shed 7 bases, J shed 5 bases, and the junction held 4 bases outside the gene matches. Germline CDR1 is SQVTM and CDR2 is ANQGSEA. As DNA, the CDR3 is TGCAGCGCCCGGACTAGCGAAGATACGCAGTATTTT. This gives the protein CSARTSEDTQYF.

The chain couples TRBV7-3 to TRBJ1-1; no definite D call. Trimming stripped 5 bases from V and 4 bases from J, with 11 bases between. CDR1 and CDR2 from the germline V gene are SGHTA and FQGTGA. The CDR3 consists of 13 residues. CDR3 residues: CASSLQWSTEAFF. The CDR3 DNA follows: TGTGCCAGCAGCCTCCAGTGGAGCACTGAAGCTTTCTTT.

The J gene is TRBJ2-5, the V gene TRBV4-1; TRBD1 might be the D (6 bases). CDR3 size: 16 residues. Between the trimmed V and J ends, which lost 4 bases and 5 bases, there was a span of 20 bases. Germline V CDR1 and CDR2: MGHRA, YSYEKL. This CDR3 is CASSPTGWLGFETQYF. For the CDR3, the DNA is TGCGCCAGCAGCCCCACAGGGTGGCTAGGGTTTGAGACCCAGTACTTC.

The rearrangement joins TRBV2 to TRBJ1-2, with D perhaps matching TRBD1 (5 bases). V was cut by 6 bases and J by 6 bases, with 14 bases left in between. The CDR3 sequence is 13 residues long. Germline V gene lookup returns CDR1 SNHLY and CDR2 FYNNEI. The CDR3 DNA reads TGTGCCAGCAGCCCCAGCAGGGAGGATGGCTACACCTTC. It encodes CASSPSREDGYTF.

The V call is TRBV23-1, the J call TRBJ2-7; 8 bases match TRBD2. Being an ORF, TRBV23-1 has a function that is uncertain. The CDR3 contains 16 residues. The V gene end was trimmed by 5 bases and the J gene end by 2 bases; junction bases not matched to a gene: 11. The CDR3 nucleotides read TGCGCCAGCAGTTTTGCTTGGCGGGAGGTCCCCTACGAGCAGTACTTC. It is translated as CASSFAWREVPYEQYF.

This clone has a single count. The chain uses TRBV7-6 and TRBJ2-3; D uncertain. Germline-derived CDR1 and CDR2 are SGHVS and FNYEAQ. The CDR3 length is 12 residues. Trimming left V 3 bases short and J 1 base short, with 2 bases between. The CDR3, as DNA: TGTGCCAGCAGCTTGGGCACAGATACGCAGTATTTT. This encodes CASSLGTDTQYF.